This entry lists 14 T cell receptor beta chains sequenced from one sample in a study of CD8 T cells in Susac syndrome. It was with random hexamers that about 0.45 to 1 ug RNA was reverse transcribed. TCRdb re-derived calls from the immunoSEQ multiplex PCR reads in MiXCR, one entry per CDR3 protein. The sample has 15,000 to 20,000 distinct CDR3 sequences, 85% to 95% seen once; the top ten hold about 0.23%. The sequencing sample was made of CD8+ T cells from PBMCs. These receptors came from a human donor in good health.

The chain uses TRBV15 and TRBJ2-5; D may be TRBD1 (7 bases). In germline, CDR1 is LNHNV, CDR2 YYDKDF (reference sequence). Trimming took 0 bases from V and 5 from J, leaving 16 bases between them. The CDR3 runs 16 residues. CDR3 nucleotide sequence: TGTGCCACCAGCAGAGATCAGGGGGGAGCAGGGGAGACCCAGTACTTC. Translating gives CATSRDQGGAGETQYF.

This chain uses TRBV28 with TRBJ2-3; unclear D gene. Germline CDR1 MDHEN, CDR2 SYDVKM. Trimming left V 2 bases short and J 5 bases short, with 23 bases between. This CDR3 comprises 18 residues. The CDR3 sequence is CASSLLLAPLVAEDTQYF. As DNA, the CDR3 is TGTGCCAGCAGTTTACTCCTCGCCCCATTAGTCGCAGAAGATACGCAGTATTTT.

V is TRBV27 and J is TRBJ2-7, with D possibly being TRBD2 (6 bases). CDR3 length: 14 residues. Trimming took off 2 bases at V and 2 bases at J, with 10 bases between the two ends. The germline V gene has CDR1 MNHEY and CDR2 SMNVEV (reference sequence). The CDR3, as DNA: TGTGCCAGCAGTTTAGCGGGGCCCCCCTACGAGCAGTACTTC. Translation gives CASSLAGPPYEQYF.

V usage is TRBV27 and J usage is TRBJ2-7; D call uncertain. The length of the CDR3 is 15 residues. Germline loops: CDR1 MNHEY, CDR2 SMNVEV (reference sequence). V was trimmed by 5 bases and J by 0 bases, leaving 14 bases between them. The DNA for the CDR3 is TGTGCCAGCAGTCCAGGACCCATTGGCTCCTACGAGCAGTACGTC. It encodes CASSPGPIGSYEQYV.

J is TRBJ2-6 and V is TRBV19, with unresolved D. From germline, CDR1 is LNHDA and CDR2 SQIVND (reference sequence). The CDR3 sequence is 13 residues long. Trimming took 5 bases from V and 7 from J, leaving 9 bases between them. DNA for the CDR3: TGTGCCAGTAGTCCAGGCGTTGCCAACGTCCTGACTTTC. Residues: CASSPGVANVLTF.

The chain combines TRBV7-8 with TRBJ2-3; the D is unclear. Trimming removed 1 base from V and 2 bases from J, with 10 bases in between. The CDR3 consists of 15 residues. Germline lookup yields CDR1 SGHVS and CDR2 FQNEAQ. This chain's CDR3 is CASSLGARNTDTQYF. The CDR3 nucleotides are TGTGCCAGCAGCTTAGGGGCCAGGAACACAGATACGCAGTATTTT.

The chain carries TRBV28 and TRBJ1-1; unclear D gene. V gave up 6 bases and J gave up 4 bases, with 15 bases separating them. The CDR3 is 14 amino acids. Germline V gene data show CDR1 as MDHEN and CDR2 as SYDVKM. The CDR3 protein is CASSHLLQPTEAFF. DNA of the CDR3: TGTGCCAGCAGCCACCTCCTACAGCCCACTGAAGCTTTCTTT. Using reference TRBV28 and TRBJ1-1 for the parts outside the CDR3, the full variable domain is DVKVTQSSRYLVKRTGEKVFLECVQDMDHENMFWYRQDPGLGLRLIYFSYDVKMKEKGDIPEGYSVSREKKERFSLILESASTNQTSMYLCASSHLLQPTEAFFGQGTRLTVV.

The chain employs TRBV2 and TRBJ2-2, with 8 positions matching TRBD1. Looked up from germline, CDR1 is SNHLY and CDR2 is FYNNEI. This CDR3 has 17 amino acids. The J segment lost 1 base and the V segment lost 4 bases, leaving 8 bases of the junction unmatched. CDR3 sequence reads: CASSGEQGGLNTGELFF. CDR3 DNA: TGTGCCAGCAGTGGGGAACAGGGGGGCCTGAACACCGGGGAGCTGTTTTTT.

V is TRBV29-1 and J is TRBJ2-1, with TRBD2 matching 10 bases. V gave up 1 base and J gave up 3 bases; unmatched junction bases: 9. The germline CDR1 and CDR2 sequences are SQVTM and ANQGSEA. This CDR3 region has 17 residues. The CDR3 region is CSVEGASGSFFYNEQFF. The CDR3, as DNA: TGCAGCGTTGAAGGTGCTAGCGGGAGTTTTTTCTACAATGAGCAGTTCTTC.

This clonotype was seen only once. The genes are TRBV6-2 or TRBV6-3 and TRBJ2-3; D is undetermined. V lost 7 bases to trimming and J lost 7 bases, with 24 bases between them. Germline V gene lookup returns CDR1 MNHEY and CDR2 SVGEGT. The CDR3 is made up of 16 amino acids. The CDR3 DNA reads TGTGCCAGCACTAAAACGCTGATTCGACGAGAAAATACGCAGTATTTT. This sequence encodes CASTKTLIRRENTQYF.

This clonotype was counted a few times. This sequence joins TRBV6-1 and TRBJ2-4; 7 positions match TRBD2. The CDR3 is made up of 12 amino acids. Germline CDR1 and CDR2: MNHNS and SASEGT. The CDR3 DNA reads TGTGTCGTCGGCGGGAGAAAAAACATTCAGTACTTC. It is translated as CVVGGRKNIQYF.

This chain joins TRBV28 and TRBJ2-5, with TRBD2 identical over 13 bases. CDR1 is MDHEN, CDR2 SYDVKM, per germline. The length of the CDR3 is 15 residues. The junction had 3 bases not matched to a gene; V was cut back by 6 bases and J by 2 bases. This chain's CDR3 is CASRWTSGGQETQYF. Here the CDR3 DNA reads TGTGCCAGCAGATGGACTAGCGGGGGACAAGAGACCCAGTACTTC.

DNA for the CDR3: TGTGCCAGCAGCTCCGGGGCCCGAGAAGCTTTCTTT. Its translation: CASSSGAREAFF. The chain employs TRBV13 and TRBJ1-1; the D gene is possibly TRBD1 (5 bases). Germline V gene lookup returns CDR1 PRHDT and CDR2 FYEKMQ (reference sequence). The CDR3 has 12 residues. Trimming pared 4 bases from V and 8 bases from J, leaving 11 bases between.

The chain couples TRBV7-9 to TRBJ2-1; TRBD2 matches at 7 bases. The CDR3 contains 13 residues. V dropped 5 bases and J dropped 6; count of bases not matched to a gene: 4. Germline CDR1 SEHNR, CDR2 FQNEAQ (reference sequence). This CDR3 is CASSRLALNEQFF. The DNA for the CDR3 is TGTGCCAGCAGCCGACTAGCTCTCAATGAGCAGTTCTTC.